Sequencing of this T cell receptor (beta chain) was carried out in a study of response to subunit inactivated influenza vaccine. The CDR3 extends over 14 amino acids. Trimming took 4 bases from V and 3 from J; bases not matched to a gene: 2. The germline V gene has CDR1 DFQATT and CDR2 SNEGSKA (reference sequence). Overall study findings and caveats: That few new T cells are recruited by each seasonal influenza vaccination was the authors' suggestion.

TCRdb reprocessed the RT-PCR reads with MiXCR, giving one entry per CDR3 protein. The table shows roughly 650,000 distinct CDR3 sequences, with 14% occurring only once. This clonotype occurred a few times. What it binds is unknown. Here the sequenced sample was PBMCs from blood, taken around 14 days before vaccination. The TCR comes from a man aged 50-59 years who received an inactivated influenza vaccine. This chain uses TRBV20-1 with TRBJ2-3; TRBD2 matches 12 bases. CDR3 nucleotides: TGCAGTGCTACTAGCGGGGGGGGGACAGATACGCAGTATTTT. Protein sequence: CSATSGGGTDTQYF.